Listed below are T cell receptor beta chains from one sample, sequenced in a study of cytomegalovirus exposure and HLA in healthy donors. The repertoire was sequenced with immunoSEQ multiplex PCR; TCRdb's copy has only in-frame clones and lacks some. The table records over 150,000 clones, roughly 80% of them present only once. The sequenced sample consisted of PBMCs. These receptors all come from a man aged 18 to 29 in good health and CMV-seronegative. Each CDR3 is given with its conserved first and last residue. The D gene is left open where the match is weak. Only some rows state a clone size, as once, few, many or a class for expanded clones.

D	size	J	V	CDR3	DNA
TRBD2	.	TRBJ2-3	TRBV19	CASSRAGWSFTDTQYF	TGTGCCAGTAGTCGAGCGGGATGGAGTTTCACAGATACGCAGTATTTT
.	.	TRBJ2-7	TRBV28	CASSLSGSAYEQYF	TGTGCCAGCAGTTTGAGTGGGAGTGCGTACGAGCAGTACTTC
TRBD2	.	TRBJ2-3	TRBV29-1	CSVPIAGGPSTDTQYF	TGCAGCGTTCCTATAGCGGGAGGGCCTAGCACAGATACGCAGTATTTT
.	few	TRBJ1-5	TRBV4-1	CASSQGGYNQPQHF	TGCGCCAGCAGCCAAGGAGGGTACAATCAGCCCCAGCATTTT
TRBD1	.	TRBJ1-3	TRBV7-2	CASSFEPGGGNTIYF	TGTGCCAGCAGCTTCGAACCAGGGGGTGGAAACACCATATATTTT
.	.	TRBJ1-5	TRBV7-8	CASSWGVNQPQHF	TGTGCCAGCTCGTGGGGGGTCAATCAGCCCCAGCATTTT
TRBD1	.	TRBJ1-5	TRBV6-5	CASGGQGSNQPQHF	TGTGCCAGCGGGGGACAGGGTAGCAATCAGCCCCAGCATTTT
.	.	TRBJ2-1	TRBV7-9	CASSFGAVVNEQFF	TGTGCCAGCAGCTTTGGGGCGGTGGTGAATGAGCAGTTCTTC
.	.	TRBJ2-7	TRBV1	CTRRHCPGVEQYF	TGCACCAGGCGCCACTGCCCCGGGGTAGAGCAGTACTTC
TRBD1	.	TRBJ2-4	TRBV7-6	CASSPRTGSDIQYF	TGTGCCAGCAGCCCTCGGACAGGGAGCGACATTCAGTACTTC
TRBD1	medium-sized	TRBJ1-2	TRBV19	CASSAGDSVNYGYTF	TGTGCCAGTAGTGCCGGGGACAGCGTTAACTATGGCTACACCTTC
.	few	TRBJ1-3	TRBV28	CASSPPPYSTGNTIYF	TGTGCCAGCAGTCCCCCCCCTTACAGTACTGGAAACACCATATATTTT
TRBD1	.	TRBJ2-1	TRBV19	CAARGTGANEQFF	TGTGCCGCCCGCGGGACAGGCGCTAATGAGCAGTTCTTC
.	.	TRBJ2-7	TRBV11-2	CASSLEARTDSYEQYF	TGTGCCAGCAGCTTAGAGGCCCGGACAGACTCCTACGAGCAGTACTTC
TRBD2	.	TRBJ2-2	TRBV5-1	CASSSAGGTTNTGELFF	TGCGCCAGCAGCTCCGCCGGGGGGACTACAAACACCGGGGAGCTGTTTTTT
TRBD1	.	TRBJ1-5	TRBV6-5	CASSPGTGGDQPQHF	TGTGCCAGCAGTCCGGGGACAGGAGGAGATCAGCCCCAGCATTTT
.	.	TRBJ2-7	TRBV28	CASSPPGAAWGDEQYF	TGTGCCAGCAGTCCCCCCGGGGCAGCATGGGGGGACGAGCAGTACTTC
TRBD1	once	TRBJ2-1	TRBV11-3	CASSSGQGGHNEQFF	TGTGCCAGCAGCTCGGGACAGGGGGGCCACAATGAGCAGTTCTTC
.	.	TRBJ1-1	TRBV28	CASSFGGGNTEAFF	TGTGCCAGCAGTTTTGGGGGAGGGAACACTGAAGCTTTCTTT
.	.	TRBJ1-3	TRBV9	CASSVETATGNTIYF	TGTGCCAGCAGCGTAGAGACAGCAACTGGAAACACCATATATTTT
TRBD1	few	TRBJ1-3	TRBV10-3	CAISEFGTGTGNTIYF	TGTGCCATCAGTGAGTTCGGGACAGGGACTGGAAACACCATATATTTT
.	.	TRBJ1-1	TRBV10-2	CASSESFSVTEAFF	TGCGCCAGCAGTGAGTCCTTTTCGGTCACTGAAGCTTTCTTT
TRBD2	.	TRBJ2-7	TRBV6-6	CASSYSREGYEQYF	TGTGCCAGCAGTTATTCGCGGGAGGGGTACGAGCAGTACTTC
.	.	TRBJ1-6	TRBV2	CAGRTERQDSPLHF	TGTGCCGGAAGGACAGAGCGACAGGATTCACCCCTCCACTTT
TRBD2	.	TRBJ2-1	TRBV19	CASRSPGLAFRNEQFF	TGTGCCAGTCGCTCACCGGGACTAGCCTTTAGGAATGAGCAGTTCTTC
.	.	TRBJ1-2	TRBV28	CASSRGGLYGYTF	TGTGCCAGCTCCCGCGGGGGACTCTATGGCTACACCTTC